What follows is one TCR beta chain and its context. The sample comes from a study of blood T cell repertoires in COVID-19. Study overall: Some COVID-19 samples were acute and others convalescent; all came from the United States, Italy and Spain.

The CDR3 extends over 13 amino acids. Germline CDR1 is SGHTA and CDR2 is FQGNSA. V lost 1 base, J lost 4 bases, and 7 bases lay in between. Repertoires were generated with immunoSEQ multiplex PCR, while TCRdb's copy carries only in-frame clones and drops some. The repertoire holds about 89,000 clones, with over 65% as singletons. V is TRBV7-2 and J is TRBJ1-1; D uncertain. The receptor's source is a human donor in a cohort sampled during active COVID-19. Sequencing was performed on peripheral blood. CDR3 DNA sequence: TGTGCCAGCAGCTTAGAGACGGGCACTGAAGCTTTCTTT. Protein product: CASSLETGTEAFF.